A selection of T cell receptor beta chains follows, all from one sample in a study of blood T cell repertoires in COVID-19. Here immunoSEQ multiplex PCR was the method, and the copy in TCRdb shows in-frame clones only, minus some. The data contain under 300,000 clones, around 90% of them seen just once; the ten biggest clones take up nearly 6.5%. Sample: PBMCs or T cells enriched from blood (not recorded which). Source of these receptors: a woman aged 25-40 years with acute COVID-19. The CDR3 runs from the conserved cysteine through the conserved F or W.

cdr3_aa j_call v_call
CASSRQGASNNEQFF TRBJ2-1 TRBV9
CASSLTRLAVPNSYNEQFF TRBJ2-1 TRBV5-1
CASSQGIRAGVVGETQYF TRBJ2-5 TRBV3-1/TRBV3-2
CASSLSSGSADTQYF TRBJ2-3 TRBV7-3
CASSPRRGNQPQHF TRBJ1-5 TRBV18
CATSRDWTGGDGYTF TRBJ1-2 TRBV15
CASSPGQKETQYF TRBJ2-5 TRBV7-6
CASSYYRAGGYTF TRBJ1-2 TRBV6-5
CARGLVGYTDTQYF TRBJ2-3 TRBV7-2
CASSRQGRDNSPLHF TRBJ1-6 TRBV5-1
CASSPERDTQYF TRBJ2-3 TRBV18
CASSTGSSGNTIYF TRBJ1-3 TRBV27
CASSSGTGGTTNEKLFF TRBJ1-4 TRBV28
CASTDFGRAEQYF TRBJ2-7 TRBV12-3/TRBV12-4
CASSLATGYGYTF TRBJ1-2 TRBV7-2
CASSLGQGYSNQPQHF TRBJ1-5 TRBV5-5
CASSDSGRAGTSTDTQYF TRBJ2-3 TRBV25-1
CASSVEPGQGNQETQYF TRBJ2-5 TRBV9
CATSRGRVVRTEAFF TRBJ1-1 TRBV15
CASSQVPVTDTQYF TRBJ2-3 TRBV7-9
CASSVQGAPSGRALRDEQFF TRBJ2-1 TRBV9
CASSQDPKGRGSTDTQYF TRBJ2-3 TRBV4-2
CASQRTGISGNTIYF TRBJ1-3 TRBV6-5
CASSQDKGVTYEQYF TRBJ2-7 TRBV4-2
CASSQGGGSNQPQHF TRBJ1-5 TRBV4-1
CASSAPGQGYEQYF TRBJ2-7 TRBV7-6
CASSLVGANTEAFF TRBJ1-1 TRBV5-4
CSVFHSTANTGELFF TRBJ2-2 TRBV29-1
CASSLVVGAPPYGYTF TRBJ1-2 TRBV7-8
CASSYSRQPGRGYTF TRBJ1-2 TRBV6-5
CASTIQGGTEAFF TRBJ1-1 TRBV2
CASTLALAVGEQYF TRBJ2-7 TRBV28
CASSLGQGSNYGYTF TRBJ1-2 TRBV5-4
CASRVTGSYEQYF TRBJ2-7 TRBV27
CSVAGTSSYEQFF TRBJ2-1 TRBV29-1
CASSPRGQAQETQYF TRBJ2-5 TRBV7-8
CASSESTTGDNYGYTF TRBJ1-2 TRBV10-2
CASSATADPGNTIYF TRBJ1-3 TRBV9
CASLPQTGAHPGANVLTF TRBJ2-6 TRBV7-9
CASSFVDGIHQETQYF TRBJ2-5 TRBV28
CASSQGLSNEKLFF TRBJ1-4 TRBV7-2
CASSLLGDSLNIQYF TRBJ2-4 TRBV5-1
CASSRENYGYTF TRBJ1-2 TRBV11-2
CASSEAPNSPLHF TRBJ1-6 TRBV27
CASSLDMNTEAFF TRBJ1-1 TRBV5-4
CASSPAPTLDRAGYGYTF TRBJ1-2 TRBV5-1
CASSEPETGLFEQYF TRBJ2-7 TRBV7-9
CASSLDARGYGYTF TRBJ1-2 TRBV7-2
CASTGAGQLYEQYF TRBJ2-7 TRBV7-2
CAWSVGWGDSYEQYF TRBJ2-7 TRBV30
CASSLTDNNEKLFF TRBJ1-4 TRBV11-1